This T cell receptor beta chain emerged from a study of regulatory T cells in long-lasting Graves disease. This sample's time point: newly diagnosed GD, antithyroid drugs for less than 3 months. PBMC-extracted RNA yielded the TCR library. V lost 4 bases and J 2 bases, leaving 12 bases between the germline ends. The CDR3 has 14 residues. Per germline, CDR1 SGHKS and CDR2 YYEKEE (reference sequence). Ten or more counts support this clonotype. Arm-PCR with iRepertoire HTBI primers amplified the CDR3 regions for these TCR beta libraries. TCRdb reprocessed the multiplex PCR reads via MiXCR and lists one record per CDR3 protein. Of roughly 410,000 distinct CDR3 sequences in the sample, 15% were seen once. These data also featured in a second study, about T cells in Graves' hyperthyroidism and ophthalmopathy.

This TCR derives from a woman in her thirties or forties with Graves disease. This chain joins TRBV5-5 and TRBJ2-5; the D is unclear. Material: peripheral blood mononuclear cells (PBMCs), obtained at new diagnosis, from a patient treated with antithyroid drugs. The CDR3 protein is CASSPVQIQETQYF. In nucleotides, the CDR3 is TGTGCCAGCAGCCCGGTCCAGATACAAGAGACCCAGTACTTC.